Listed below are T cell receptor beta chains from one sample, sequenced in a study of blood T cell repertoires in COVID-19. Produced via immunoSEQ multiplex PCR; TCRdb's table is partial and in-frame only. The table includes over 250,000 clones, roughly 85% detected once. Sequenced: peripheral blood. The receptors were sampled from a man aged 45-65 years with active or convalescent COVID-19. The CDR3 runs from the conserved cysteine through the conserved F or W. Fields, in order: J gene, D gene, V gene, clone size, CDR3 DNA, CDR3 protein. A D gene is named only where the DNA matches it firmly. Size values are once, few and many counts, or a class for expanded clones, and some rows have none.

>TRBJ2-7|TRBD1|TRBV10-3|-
TGTGCCATCAGTGGGACAGGGGGCTACGAGCAGTACTTC
CAISGTGGYEQYF
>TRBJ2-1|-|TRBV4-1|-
TGCGCCAGCAGCCTGGGTGGGAGTGGACCAAATGAGCAGTTCTTC
CASSLGGSGPNEQFF
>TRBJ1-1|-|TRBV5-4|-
TGTGCCAGCAGCTCTCAAGTAGGGGCAACGACTGAAGCTTTCTTT
CASSSQVGATTEAFF
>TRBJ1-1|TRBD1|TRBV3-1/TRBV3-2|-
TGTGCCAGCAGCTCCTACAGGGGTTCCACTGAAGCTTTCTTT
CASSSYRGSTEAFF
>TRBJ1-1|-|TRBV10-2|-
TGCGCCAGCGGGGAGCACATGAACACTGAAGCTTTCTTT
CASGEHMNTEAFF
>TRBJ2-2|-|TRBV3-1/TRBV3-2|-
TGTGCCAGCAGCCAAGATGTTAGCGGAGTCAACACCGGGGAGCTGTTTTTT
CASSQDVSGVNTGELFF
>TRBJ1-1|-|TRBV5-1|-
TGCGCCAGCAGCTTGGGAGGGTCTGCCACTGAAGCTTTCTTT
CASSLGGSATEAFF
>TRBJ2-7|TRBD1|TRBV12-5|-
TGTGCTAGTGGTTTGGTCCGGACAGGGACCTCCTACGAGCAGTACTTC
CASGLVRTGTSYEQYF
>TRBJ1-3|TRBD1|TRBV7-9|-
TGTGCCAGCAGCTCCCAGGGGGCCGTTGGAAACACCATATATTTT
CASSSQGAVGNTIYF
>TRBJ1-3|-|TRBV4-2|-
TGTGCCAGCAGCCAGGAATCTTGGGGCCTCTCTGGAAACACCATATATTTT
CASSQESWGLSGNTIYF
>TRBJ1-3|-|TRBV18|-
TGTGCCAGCTCACCGACTAGTTCTCCTGGAAACACCATATATTTT
CASSPTSSPGNTIYF
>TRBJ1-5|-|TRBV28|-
-
CASSFLESNQPQHF
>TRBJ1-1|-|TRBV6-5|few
TGTGCCAGCACTTTTGGTGGGACGGGAGAAACTGAAGCTTTCTTT
CASTFGGTGETEAFF
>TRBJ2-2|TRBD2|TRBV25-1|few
TGTGCCAGCAGTGACCCTAGCGGAAGGAACACCGGGGAGCTGTTTTTT
CASSDPSGRNTGELFF
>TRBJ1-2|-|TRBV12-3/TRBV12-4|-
TGTGCCAGCAGCCCTGGGTGGGGGGATGGCTACACCTTC
CASSPGWGDGYTF
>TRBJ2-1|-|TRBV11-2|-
TGTGCCAGCAGCCTCAGGACTACACCTAGCTATAATGAGCAGTTCTTC
CASSLRTTPSYNEQFF
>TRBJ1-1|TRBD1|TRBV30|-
TGTGCCTGGGACAGGGTGAACACTGAAGCTTTCTTT
CAWDRVNTEAFF
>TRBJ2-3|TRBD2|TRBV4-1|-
TGCGCCAGCATGGAGAGCGGGAGCGTTATGGATACGCAGTATTTT
CASMESGSVMDTQYF
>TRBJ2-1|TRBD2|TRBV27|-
TGTGCCAGCAGTTTAGGCGGGAGTGGGTACAATGAGCAGTTCTTC
CASSLGGSGYNEQFF
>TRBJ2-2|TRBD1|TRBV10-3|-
TGTGCCATTACCACAGGGGGCGCAAACGGGGAGCTGTTTTTT
CAITTGGANGELFF
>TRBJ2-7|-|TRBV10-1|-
TGCGCCAGCAGTGAGTCCCGGGACACCTACGAGCAGTACTTC
CASSESRDTYEQYF
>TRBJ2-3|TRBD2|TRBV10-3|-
TGTGCCATCAGTGCACTAGCGGGAGGGTACACAGATACGCAGTATTTT
CAISALAGGYTDTQYF
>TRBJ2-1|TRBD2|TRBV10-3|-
TGTGCCATCAGTGAGTCGGGCGGGAGTGGCGATGAGCAGTTCTTC
CAISESGGSGDEQFF
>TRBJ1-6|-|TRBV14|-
TGTGCCAGCAGCCAAGATGACAGGCACTCACCCCTCCACTTT
CASSQDDRHSPLHF
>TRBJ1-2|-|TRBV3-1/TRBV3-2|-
TGTGCCAGCAGCCAGGACAGTGCGGCGTTC
CASSQDSAAF
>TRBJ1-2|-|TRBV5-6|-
TGTGCCAGCAGCTTGTCCCAGATTATCAACTATGGCTACACCTTC
CASSLSQIINYGYTF
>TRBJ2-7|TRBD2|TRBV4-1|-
TGCGCCAGCAGCCCGGGGGGGACGAATACCTACGAGCAGTACTTC
CASSPGGTNTYEQYF
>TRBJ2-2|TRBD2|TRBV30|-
TGTGCCTGGAGTGTCGGGCTAGCGGGACGAACCGGGGAGCTGTTTTTT
CAWSVGLAGRTGELFF
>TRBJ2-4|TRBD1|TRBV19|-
TGTGCCAGTAGTTCCCCGGGACAGGGCCCCAGGTTCTACTTC
CASSSPGQGPRFYF
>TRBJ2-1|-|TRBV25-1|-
TGTGCCAGCAGTGACCGTACTCAACAGGGACCCTTTCGCAATGAGCAGTTCTTC
CASSDRTQQGPFRNEQFF
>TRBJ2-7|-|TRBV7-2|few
TGTGCCAGCAGCTTAGGACAGGCGGGGGTCTACGAGCAGTACTTC
CASSLGQAGVYEQYF
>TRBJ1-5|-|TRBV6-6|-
TGTGCCAGCAGTTACTGGGACAACAATCAGCCCCAGCATTTT
CASSYWDNNQPQHF
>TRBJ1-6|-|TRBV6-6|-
TGTGCCAGCTCGGGGAATTCACCCCTCCACTTT
CASSGNSPLHF
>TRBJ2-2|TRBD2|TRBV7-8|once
TGTGCCAGCAGCTTCTCGGGAGGACCCACCGGGGAGCTGTTTTTT
CASSFSGGPTGELFF
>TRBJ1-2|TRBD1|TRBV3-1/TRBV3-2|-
TGTGCCAGCAGCCAAGACGAAGGGGGCGCGGGAGGCTACACCTTC
CASSQDEGGAGGYTF
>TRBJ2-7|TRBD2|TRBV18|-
TGTGCCAGCTCCCAACCGGGGGGGCGGTCCTACGAGCAGTACTTC
CASSQPGGRSYEQYF
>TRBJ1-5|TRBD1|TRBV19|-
TGTGCCAGTAGCAAGCGGAGCGACAGGGGCAGCAATCAGCCCCAGCATTTT
CASSKRSDRGSNQPQHF
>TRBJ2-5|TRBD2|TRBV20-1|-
TGCGCTCCTGCGGGGGGAGAGACCCAGTACTTC
CAPAGGETQYF
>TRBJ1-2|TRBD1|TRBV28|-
TGTGCCAGCAGGGGTCAGGGGGCCCAAAATTATGGCTACACCTTC
CASRGQGAQNYGYTF
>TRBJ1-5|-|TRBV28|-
TGTGCCAGCAGTTTATATGGTGTAGGAGGCAATCAGCCCCAGCATTTT
CASSLYGVGGNQPQHF
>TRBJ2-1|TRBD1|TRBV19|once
TGTGCCAGTAGTCCTGGGACAGGGGGCGGCGGTGGGTTCTTC
CASSPGTGGGGGFF
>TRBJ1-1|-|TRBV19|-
TGTGCCAGTAGTATACCAGGGTCGACTGAAGCTTTCTTT
CASSIPGSTEAFF
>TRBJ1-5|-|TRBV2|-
TGTGCCAGCAGTGAGGACAATGGTCAGCCCCAGCATTTT
CASSEDNGQPQHF
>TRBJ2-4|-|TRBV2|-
TGTGCCAGCAGTGACCAGATCAAAAACATTCAGTACTTC
CASSDQIKNIQYF
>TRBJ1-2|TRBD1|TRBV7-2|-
TGTGCCAGCAGCTTAGGGTTGGACAGGATACACTATGGCTACACCTTC
CASSLGLDRIHYGYTF